A single sample gave rise to the 18 T cell receptor beta chains below, sequenced in a study of T cell responses to AZD1222 COVID-19 vaccine. TCRdb keeps only in-frame clones here, not all; method: immunoSEQ multiplex PCR. The profile shows 130,000 or so clones, roughly 85% of them singletons. The specimen comprised peripheral blood, sampled 28 days after the second dose of the MenACWY control vaccine. These TCRs come from an adult who received the MenACWY meningococcal vaccine as a control.

J is TRBJ1-2 and V is TRBV6-6, with 9 positions matching TRBD1. V dropped 6 bases and J dropped 3; count of bases not matched to a gene: 5. This CDR3 has 14 residues. Germline CDR1 reads MNHNY; CDR2 reads SVGAGI (reference sequence). DNA for the CDR3: TGTGCCAGCAGATCGACAGGGGGGGACTATGGCTACACCTTC. Translating it yields CASRSTGGDYGYTF.

The J gene is TRBJ2-3, the V gene TRBV20-1; TRBD2 matches 10 bases. CDR3 length: 18 amino acids. Losses at the gene ends were 3 bases for V and 1 base for J; bases not matched to a gene: 13. Per the germline V gene, CDR1 is DFQATT and CDR2 is SNEGSKA (reference sequence). CDR3: CSASPLNELAGRTDTQYF. CDR3 DNA: TGCAGTGCTAGTCCCCTGAATGAACTAGCGGGACGCACAGATACGCAGTATTTT.

This rearrangement joins TRBV5-5 to TRBJ1-2; D gene unclear. V was trimmed by 1 base and J by 0 bases, leaving 16 bases between them. This CDR3 has 17 amino acids. Germline V lookup: CDR1 SGHKS, CDR2 YYEKEE (reference sequence). CDR3 sequence reads: CASSLSWVTTPNYGYTF. For the CDR3, the DNA is TGTGCCAGCAGCTTGTCATGGGTAACAACCCCTAACTATGGCTACACCTTC.

In its sample, this clone was seen a few times. The CDR3 DNA reads as TGTGCCAGCTCACCTCACCCGGGGACAGGGTATGACGAGCAGTACGTC. This translates into CASSPHPGTGYDEQYV. The chain recombines TRBV18 with TRBJ2-7; 9 bases are a match to TRBD1. Trimming took 3 bases from V and 5 from J; bases not matched to a gene: 11. The CDR3 extends over 16 amino acids. The germline V gene encodes CDR1 KGHSH and CDR2 LQKENI.

The V and J genes are TRBV9 and TRBJ1-6; D may be TRBD1 (6 bases). This CDR3 comprises 16 residues. Trimming removed 0 bases at V and 7 bases at J, with 14 bases between. CDR1 is SGDLS and CDR2 is YYNGEE in the germline V gene. CDR3 loop: CASSVGSGGENSPLHF. DNA of the CDR3: TGTGCCAGCAGCGTAGGTTCGGGGGGCGAGAATTCACCCCTCCACTTT.

DNA for the CDR3: TGTGCCAGCAGCCCGCTAGCGGGAGTTCGTAATGAGCAGTTCTTC. The encoded protein is CASSPLAGVRNEQFF. The gene calls are TRBV7-2 and TRBJ2-1; 10 nucleotides line up with TRBD2. This CDR3 comprises 15 residues. Germline V lookup: CDR1 SGHTA, CDR2 FQGNSA. V lost 5 bases to trimming and J lost 7 bases; unmatched junction nucleotides: 8.

This sequence joins TRBV29-1 and TRBJ1-1; D is possibly TRBD1 (6 bases). There are 13 residues in the CDR3. Germline V gene sequence: CDR1 SQVTM, CDR2 ANQGSEA. Trimming removed 7 bases at V and 4 bases at J, with 16 bases between. The CDR3 DNA follows: TGCAGCGGCGACCAACAGGGTTTCACTGAAGCTTTCTTT. Amino acids: CSGDQQGFTEAFF.

The chain has TRBV4-1 and TRBJ2-3; the D gene could be TRBD1 or TRBD2 (6 bases each). Trimming took off 2 bases at V and 2 bases at J, with 8 bases between the two ends. The CDR3 runs to 14 residues. CDR1 is MGHRA and CDR2 is YSYEKL in the germline V gene. CDR3 nucleotides: TGCGCCAGCAGCCAAACGGGGGCCACAGATACGCAGTATTTT. It specifies CASSQTGATDTQYF.

The chain employs TRBV5-1 and TRBJ1-3; no firm D call. V was pared by 0 bases and J by 0 bases, with 7 bases between. Germline V gene lookup returns CDR1 SGHRS and CDR2 YFSETQ. This CDR3 contains 15 residues. CDR3 sequence reads: CASSLDGTSGNTIYF. In nucleotides, the CDR3 is TGCGCCAGCAGCTTGGATGGTACCTCTGGAAACACCATATATTTT.

The V and J genes are TRBV19 and TRBJ2-5; D is unclear. The CDR3 length is 16 residues. Trimming cost V 8 bases and J 0 bases, with 19 bases left between them. Germline loops: CDR1 LNHDA, CDR2 SQIVND (reference sequence). The CDR3 sequence is CASRKVDGRYQETQYF. The DNA for the CDR3 is TGTGCCAGTCGCAAAGTCGACGGACGGTACCAAGAGACCCAGTACTTC.

CDR3 DNA: TGTGCCAGCAGCCGTTCGGGACAGGGGATTACTGAAGCTTTCTTT. Amino acid sequence: CASSRSGQGITEAFF. The chain has TRBV7-2 and TRBJ1-1, with 10 positions matching TRBD1. The CDR3 spans 15 residues. With 5 bases clipped from V and 5 bases from J, the junction kept 8 bases outside the gene matches. Looked up from germline, CDR1 is SGHTA and CDR2 is FQGNSA.

CDR3 nucleotide sequence: TGTGCCAGCAGTTACGGGCATAACACTGAAGCTTTCTTT. Its translation: CASSYGHNTEAFF. The rearrangement links TRBV6-5 to TRBJ1-1; D gene unclear. CDR3 length: 13 residues. CDR1 and CDR2 from the germline V gene are MNHEY and SVGAGI. The ends were cut back, 2 bases at V and 2 bases at J, with 6 bases in the middle.

The chain recombines TRBV6-4 with TRBJ1-2; 7 bases are shared with TRBD1. Per germline, CDR1 MRHNA and CDR2 SNTAGT. The CDR3 runs 13 residues. Losses at the gene ends were 5 bases for V and 8 bases for J; bases not matched to a gene: 8. CDR3 in amino acids: CASSRDSMGGYTF. The CDR3 nucleotides read TGTGCCAGCAGTCGGGACAGTATGGGAGGCTACACCTTC.

The rearrangement joins TRBV5-8 to TRBJ2-1, with 8 bases fitting TRBD1. Germline CDR1 SGHTS, CDR2 YDEGEE. This CDR3 has 15 amino acids. J was trimmed by 2 bases and V by 5 bases; bases with no gene match: 6. CDR3 sequence reads: CASRIPGQAYNEQFF. In nucleotides, the CDR3 is TGTGCCAGCAGAATTCCGGGACAGGCCTACAATGAGCAGTTCTTC. Looking up the rest from reference TRBV5-8 and TRBJ2-1 gives the full variable domain: EAGVTQSPTHLIKTRGQQATLRCSPISGHTSVYWYQQALGLGLQFLLWYDEGEERNRGNFPPRFSGRQFPNYSSELNVNALELEDSALYLCASRIPGQAYNEQFFGPGTRLTVL.

This chain links TRBV19 with TRBJ1-1; D gene ambiguous. The germline V and J ends were trimmed by 1 base and 2 bases, with 8 bases remaining between them. The CDR3 runs 14 residues. Germline CDR1 and CDR2: LNHDA and SQIVND (reference sequence). The CDR3 DNA follows: TGTGCCAGTAGTATAGTTCCAGCTAACACTGAAGCTTTCTTT. It translates to CASSIVPANTEAFF. Full variable domain (missing parts from reference TRBV19 and TRBJ1-1): DGGITQSPKYLFRKEGQNVTLSCEQNLNHDAMYWYRQDPGQGLRLIYYSQIVNDFQKGDIAEGYSVSREKKESFPLTVTSAQKNPTAFYLCASSIVPANTEAFFGQGTRLTVV.

V gene TRBV7-2 combines with J gene TRBJ2-7, with D maybe TRBD2 (7 bases). This CDR3 is built from 13 residues. Germline V CDR1 and CDR2: SGHTA, FQGNSA. V was trimmed by 11 bases and J by 0 bases, leaving 14 bases between them. In nucleotides, the CDR3 is TGTGCCGGCCGGGGGGCCAGCTCCTACGAGCAGTACTTC. Encoded protein: CAGRGASSYEQYF.

The chain has TRBV28 and TRBJ1-2, with a tentative D call TRBD1 (5 bases). CDR1 is MDHEN, CDR2 SYDVKM, per germline. The CDR3 is 15 residues long. The germline V and J ends were trimmed by 2 bases and 8 bases, with 18 bases remaining between them. Here the CDR3 reads CASSLGDSRGWGYTF. In nucleotides, the CDR3 is TGTGCCAGCAGTTTAGGGGACTCCCGGGGGTGGGGCTACACCTTC.

J is TRBJ2-1 and V is TRBV10-3; 14 nucleotides match TRBD2. This CDR3 contains 16 residues. V was clipped by 3 bases and J by 9 bases; unmatched bases: 7. The germline gives CDR1 ENHRY, CDR2 SYGVKD. CDR3 sequence reads: CAISDGLAGGRGEQFF. The DNA for the CDR3 is TGTGCCATCAGTGATGGACTAGCGGGAGGCCGGGGTGAGCAGTTCTTC.